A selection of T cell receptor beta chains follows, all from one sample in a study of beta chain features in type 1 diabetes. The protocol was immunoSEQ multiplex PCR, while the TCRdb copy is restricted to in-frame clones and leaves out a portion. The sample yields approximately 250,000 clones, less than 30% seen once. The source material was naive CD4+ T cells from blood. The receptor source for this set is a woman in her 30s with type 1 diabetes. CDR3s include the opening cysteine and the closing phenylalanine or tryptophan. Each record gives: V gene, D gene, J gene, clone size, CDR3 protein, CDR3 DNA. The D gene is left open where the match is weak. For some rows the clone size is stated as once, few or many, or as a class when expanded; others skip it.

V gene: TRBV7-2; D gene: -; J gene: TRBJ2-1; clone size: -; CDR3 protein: CASSLDRSSSYNEQFF; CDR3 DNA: TGTGCCAGCAGCTTAGACAGGTCGAGCTCCTACAATGAGCAGTTCTTC
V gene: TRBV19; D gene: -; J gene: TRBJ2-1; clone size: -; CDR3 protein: CASSIGSSGGEQFF; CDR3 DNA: TGTGCCAGTAGTATAGGTAGTAGCGGAGGGGAGCAGTTCTTC
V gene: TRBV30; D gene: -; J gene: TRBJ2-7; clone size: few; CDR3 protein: CAWSVRVLAYEQYF; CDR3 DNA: TGTGCCTGGAGTGTCCGGGTCTTAGCCTACGAGCAGTACTTC
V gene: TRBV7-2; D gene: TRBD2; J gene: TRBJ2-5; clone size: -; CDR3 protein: CASSPGRSSGSVETQYF; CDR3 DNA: TGTGCCAGCAGCCCGGGCCGATCTAGCGGGAGCGTAGAGACCCAGTACTTC
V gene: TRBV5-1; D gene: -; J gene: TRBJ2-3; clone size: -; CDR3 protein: CPRGPQYF; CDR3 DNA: TGCCCCAGGGGCCCGCAGTATTTT
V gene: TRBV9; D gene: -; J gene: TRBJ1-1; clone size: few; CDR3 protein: CASSVMQGTTEAFF; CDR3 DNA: TGTGCCAGCAGCGTGATGCAGGGGACAACTGAAGCTTTCTTT
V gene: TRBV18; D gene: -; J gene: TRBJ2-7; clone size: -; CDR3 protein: CASSPLEGAYEQYF; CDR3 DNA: TGTGCCAGCTCACCACTCGAGGGGGCCTACGAGCAGTACTTC
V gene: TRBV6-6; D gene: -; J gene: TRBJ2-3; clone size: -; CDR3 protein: CASSYPGTDTQYF; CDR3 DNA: TGTGCCAGCAGTTACCCGGGAACAGATACGCAGTATTTT
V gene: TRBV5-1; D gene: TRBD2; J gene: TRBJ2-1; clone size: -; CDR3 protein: CASSLVVAGDNEQFF; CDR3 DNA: TGCGCCAGCAGCTTGGTCGTAGCGGGAGACAATGAGCAGTTCTTC
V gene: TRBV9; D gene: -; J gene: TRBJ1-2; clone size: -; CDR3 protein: CASSVGGGGGYGYTF; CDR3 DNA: TGTGCCAGCAGCGTAGGGGGCGGGGGTGGCTATGGCTACACCTTC
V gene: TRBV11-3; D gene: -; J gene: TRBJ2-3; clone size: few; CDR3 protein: CASSPVVGVSDTQYF; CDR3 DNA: TGTGCCAGCAGCCCGGTGGTGGGAGTGTCAGATACGCAGTATTTT
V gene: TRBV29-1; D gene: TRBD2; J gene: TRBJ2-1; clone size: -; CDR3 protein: CSVELADPSSYNEQFF; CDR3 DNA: TGCAGCGTTGAGCTAGCGGATCCGAGCTCCTACAATGAGCAGTTCTTC
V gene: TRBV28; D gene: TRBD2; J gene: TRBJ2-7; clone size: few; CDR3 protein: CASSSGAGGTYEQYF; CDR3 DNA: TGTGCCAGCAGTTCGGGGGCGGGAGGTACGTACGAGCAGTACTTC
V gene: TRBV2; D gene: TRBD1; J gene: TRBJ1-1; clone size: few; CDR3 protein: CASRGTGETEAFF; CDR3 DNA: TGTGCCAGCAGGGGGACAGGGGAAACTGAAGCTTTCTTT
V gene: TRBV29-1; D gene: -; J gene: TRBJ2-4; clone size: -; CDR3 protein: CSVGRGKNIQYF; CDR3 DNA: TGCAGCGTCGGCCGGGGCAAAAACATTCAGTACTTC
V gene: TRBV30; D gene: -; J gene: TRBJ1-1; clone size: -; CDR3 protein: CAWSVYPILQAFF; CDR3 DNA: TGTGCCTGGAGTGTATATCCGATACTGCAAGCTTTCTTT
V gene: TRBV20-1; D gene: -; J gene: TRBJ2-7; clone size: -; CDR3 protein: CSAREYEEQYF; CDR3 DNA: TGCAGTGCTAGAGAATACGAGGAGCAGTACTTC
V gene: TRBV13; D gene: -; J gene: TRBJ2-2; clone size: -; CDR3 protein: CASRSGNTGELFF; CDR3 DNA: TGTGCCAGCAGGAGCGGGAACACCGGGGAGCTGTTTTTT
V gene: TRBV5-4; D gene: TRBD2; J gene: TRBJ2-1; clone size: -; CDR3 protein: CASSSREPTSGRNNEQFF; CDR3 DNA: TGTGCCAGCAGCTCCCGGGAACCTACTAGCGGGAGAAACAATGAGCAGTTCTTC
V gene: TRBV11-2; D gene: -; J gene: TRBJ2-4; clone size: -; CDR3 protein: CASSTFRVAPTKNIQYF; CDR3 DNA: TGTGCCAGCAGCACATTCAGGGTTGCCCCAACAAAAAACATTCAGTACTTC
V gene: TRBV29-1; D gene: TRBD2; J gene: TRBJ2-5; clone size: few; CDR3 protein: CSVNGLAGAETQYF; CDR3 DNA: TGCAGCGTTAACGGACTAGCGGGAGCGGAGACCCAGTACTTC
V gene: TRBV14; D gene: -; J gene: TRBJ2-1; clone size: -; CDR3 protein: CASSPMGAGAYNEQFF; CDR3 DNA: TGTGCCAGCAGCCCCATGGGGGCGGGTGCCTACAATGAGCAGTTCTTC
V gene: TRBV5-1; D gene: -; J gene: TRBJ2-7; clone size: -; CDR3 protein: CASSRGGSYEQYF; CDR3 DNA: TGCGCCAGCAGCCGAGGGGGCTCCTACGAGCAGTACTTC
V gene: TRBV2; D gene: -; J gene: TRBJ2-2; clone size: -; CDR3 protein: CASRPTTGTGELFF; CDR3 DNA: TGTGCCAGCAGGCCCACAACAGGCACCGGGGAGCTGTTTTTT
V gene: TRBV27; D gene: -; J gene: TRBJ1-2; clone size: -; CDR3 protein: CASSGLDYGYTF; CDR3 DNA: TGTGCCAGCAGTGGGCTCGATTATGGCTACACCTTC
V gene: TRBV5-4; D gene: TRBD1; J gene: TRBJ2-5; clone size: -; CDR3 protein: CASSPGTVQETQYF; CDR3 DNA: TGTGCCAGCAGCCCCGGGACAGTTCAAGAGACCCAGTACTTC
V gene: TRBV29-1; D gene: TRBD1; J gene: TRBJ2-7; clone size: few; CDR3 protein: CSVGGQGVISYEQYF; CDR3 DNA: TGCAGCGTTGGGGGACAGGGGGTTATTTCCTACGAGCAGTACTTC
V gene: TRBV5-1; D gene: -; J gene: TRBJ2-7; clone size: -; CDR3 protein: CASSLAGSYEQYF; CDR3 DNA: TGCGCCAGCAGCTTGGCCGGGAGCTACGAGCAGTACTTC
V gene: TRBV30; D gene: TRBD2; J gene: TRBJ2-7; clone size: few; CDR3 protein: CAWKRGHASGRDEQYF; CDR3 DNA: TGTGCCTGGAAACGAGGTCACGCTAGCGGGAGGGACGAGCAGTACTTC
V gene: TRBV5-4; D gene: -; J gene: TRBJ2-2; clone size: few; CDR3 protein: CASSLLGELFF; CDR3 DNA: TGTGCCAGCAGCTTGCTCGGGGAGCTGTTTTTT
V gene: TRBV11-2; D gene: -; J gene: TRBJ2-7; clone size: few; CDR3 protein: CASSLLQSLPYEQYF; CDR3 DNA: TGTGCCAGCAGCTTATTACAGAGCCTCCCCTACGAGCAGTACTTC
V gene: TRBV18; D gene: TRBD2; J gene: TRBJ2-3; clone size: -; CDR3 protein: CASSPGFLAGEVDTQYF; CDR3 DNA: TGTGCCAGCTCACCAGGCTTCCTAGCGGGAGAGGTGGATACGCAGTATTTT
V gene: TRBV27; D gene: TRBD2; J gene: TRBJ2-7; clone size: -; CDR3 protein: CASTPSGGLAATYEQYF; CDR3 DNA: TGTGCCAGCACCCCAAGCGGAGGGCTAGCGGCTACCTACGAGCAGTACTTC
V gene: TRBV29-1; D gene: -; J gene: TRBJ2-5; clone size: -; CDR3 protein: CSLSKVEETQYF; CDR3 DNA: TGCAGCCTTAGCAAAGTTGAAGAGACCCAGTACTTC
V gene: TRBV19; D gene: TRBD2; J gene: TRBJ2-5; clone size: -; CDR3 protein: CASSIPGLAETQYF; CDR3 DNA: TGTGCCAGTAGTATTCCGGGACTAGCGGAGACCCAGTACTTC
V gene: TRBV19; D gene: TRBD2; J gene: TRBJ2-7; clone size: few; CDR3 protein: CASTGTSGLYEQYF; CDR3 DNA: TGTGCCAGTACGGGGACTAGCGGATTATACGAGCAGTACTTC
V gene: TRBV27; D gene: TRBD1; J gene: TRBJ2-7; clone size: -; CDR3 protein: CASSSRATGTYEQYF; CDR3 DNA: TGTGCCAGCAGCTCCCGCGCGACAGGGACCTACGAGCAGTACTTC
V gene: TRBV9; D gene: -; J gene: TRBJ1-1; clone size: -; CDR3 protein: CASSATTGSTEAFF; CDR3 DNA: TGTGCCAGCAGCGCAACTACAGGGTCCACTGAAGCTTTCTTT
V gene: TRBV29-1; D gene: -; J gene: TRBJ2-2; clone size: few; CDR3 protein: CSVGQGLSNTGELFF; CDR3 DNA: TGCAGCGTCGGTCAGGGGTTATCGAACACCGGGGAGCTGTTTTTT
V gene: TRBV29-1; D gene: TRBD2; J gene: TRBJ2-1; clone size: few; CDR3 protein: CSVEPGTSGSYNEQFF; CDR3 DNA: TGCAGCGTTGAACCCGGGACTAGCGGGTCCTACAATGAGCAGTTCTTC
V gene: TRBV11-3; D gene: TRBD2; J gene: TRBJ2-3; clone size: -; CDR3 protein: CASSLGLGLYSTDTQYF; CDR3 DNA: TGTGCCAGCAGCTTGGGACTAGGGCTATACAGCACAGATACGCAGTATTTT
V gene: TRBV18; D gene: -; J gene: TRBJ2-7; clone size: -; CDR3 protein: CASSWRRTAYEQYF; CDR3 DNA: TGTGCCAGCTCGTGGCGGAGGACGGCCTACGAGCAGTACTTC
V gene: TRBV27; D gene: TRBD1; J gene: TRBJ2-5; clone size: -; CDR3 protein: CASSLGTGGETQYF; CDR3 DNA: TGTGCCAGCAGTTTAGGGACAGGGGGAGAGACCCAGTACTTC
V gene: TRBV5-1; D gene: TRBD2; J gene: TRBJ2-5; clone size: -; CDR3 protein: CASSSGSGSHGETQYF; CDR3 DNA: TGCGCCAGCAGCTCTGGTAGCGGGAGCCACGGGGAGACCCAGTACTTC
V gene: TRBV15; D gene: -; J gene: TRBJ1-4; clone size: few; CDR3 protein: CATSRDGLGLEEKLFF; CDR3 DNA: TGTGCCACCAGCAGAGACGGGCTAGGACTTGAGGAAAAACTGTTTTTT
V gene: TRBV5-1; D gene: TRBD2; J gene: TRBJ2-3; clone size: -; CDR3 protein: CASSTGTSSSTDTQYF; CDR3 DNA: TGCGCCAGCAGCACCGGGACTAGCTCTAGCACAGATACGCAGTATTTT
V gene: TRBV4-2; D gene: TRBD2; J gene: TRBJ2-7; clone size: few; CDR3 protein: CASSQGAGGVPSYEQYF; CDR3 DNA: TGTGCCAGCAGCCAAGGAGCGGGAGGAGTTCCCTCCTACGAGCAGTACTTC
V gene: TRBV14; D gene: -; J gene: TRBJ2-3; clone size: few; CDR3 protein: CASSLPASPVDTQYF; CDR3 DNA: TGTGCCAGCAGCCTCCCTGCTAGTCCGGTAGATACGCAGTATTTT
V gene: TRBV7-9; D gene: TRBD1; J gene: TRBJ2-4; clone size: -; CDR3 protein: CASSLARVRGRENIQYF; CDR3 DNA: TGTGCCAGCAGCTTAGCGCGAGTCAGGGGGCGCGAAAACATTCAGTACTTC
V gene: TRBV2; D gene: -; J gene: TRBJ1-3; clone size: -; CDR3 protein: CASREDSGNTIYF; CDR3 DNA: TGTGCCAGCCGGGAGGACTCTGGAAACACCATATATTTT
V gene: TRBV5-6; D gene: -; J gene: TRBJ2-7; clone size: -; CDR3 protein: CASSGTPSSYEQYF; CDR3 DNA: TGTGCCAGCAGCGGGACACCGAGCTCCTACGAGCAGTACTTC
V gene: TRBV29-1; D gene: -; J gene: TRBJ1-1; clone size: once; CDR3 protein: CSVVAVNMNTEAFF; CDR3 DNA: TGCAGCGTTGTGGCAGTTAACATGAACACTGAAGCTTTCTTT